This T cell receptor (beta chain) was observed in a study of graft-versus-host responses after intestinal transplantation. Study as a whole: Transplants were multivisceral, liver-intestinal, or isolated intestinal. Every recipient underwent anti-thymocyte globulin induction, then tacrolimus and steroids for roughly three years.

Findings and limits, study-wide: Some patients had graft-donor T cell macrochimerism. In their allografts, the ratios of graft-versus-host to host-versus-graft T cell clones were high. The highest levels of circulating GvH clones went along with early declines in HvG clones after transplant.

Graft tissue processing released intraepithelial and lamina propria lymphocytes. The V and J ends lost 0 bases and 11 bases, in that order; junction bases with no gene match: 9. Germline CDR1 and CDR2: SGDLS and YYNGEE. The CDR3 is 14 residues long. Profiling relied on immunoSEQ multiplex PCR, and the TCRdb table lists in-frame clones only, not all of them. This table holds 3,000 to 4,000 clones, 85% found once. With respect to this clone: The target antigen is unknown.

The gene calls are TRBV9 and TRBJ2-5, with 8 nucleotides matching TRBD2. This TCR was sampled from a human patient who received an intestinal transplant, so some T cells may come from the graft donor. The starting material was ileum tissue, obtained 650 to 680 days after intestinal transplant. CDR3 protein: CASSVVFTGGEQYF. The CDR3 coding sequence is TGTGCCAGCAGCGTAGTGTTCACCGGGGGGGAGCAGTACTTC.